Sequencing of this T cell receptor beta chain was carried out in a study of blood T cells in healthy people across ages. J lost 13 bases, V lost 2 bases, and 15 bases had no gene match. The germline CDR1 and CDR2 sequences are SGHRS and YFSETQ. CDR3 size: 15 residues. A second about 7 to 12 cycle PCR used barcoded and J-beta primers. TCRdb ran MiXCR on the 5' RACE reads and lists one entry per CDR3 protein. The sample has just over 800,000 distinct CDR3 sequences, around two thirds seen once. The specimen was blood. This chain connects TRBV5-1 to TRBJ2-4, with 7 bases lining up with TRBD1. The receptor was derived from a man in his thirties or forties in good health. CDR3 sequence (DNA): TGCGCCAGCAGCTTATATACAGGGGAACTAGAAGAGCAGTACTTC. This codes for CASSLYTGELEEQYF.